This T cell receptor (beta chain) emerged from a study of blood T cell repertoires in COVID-19. Study summary: The United States, Italy and Spain provided the acute and convalescent COVID-19 samples. The analysed material was cDNA or gDNA that came from T cells, B-cell-depleted T cells, or PBMCs.

In the source study's methods: The authors estimated nucleated cell counts from reference gene primer amplification. This table comes from immunoSEQ multiplex PCR, and its TCRdb copy is limited to in-frame clones, with some not included. V and J calls plus clone size are reproduced from that table; the DNA served to infer D and trimming. The sample shows some 54,000 clones, about four fifths of them seen only once. Source material: peripheral blood. The source is a man aged 70-80 years with active COVID-19.

DNA for the CDR3: TGTGCCACCAGCAGAGGGGTTATTGGGACAGGGGCTGGCTACACCTTC. This sequence encodes CATSRGVIGTGAGYTF. The rearrangement links TRBV15 to TRBJ1-2; 10 bases align to TRBD1. V was clipped by 1 base and J by 7 bases; unmatched bases: 9. The CDR3 is 16 residues long. Germline V lookup: CDR1 LNHNV, CDR2 YYDKDF (reference sequence). Looking up the rest from reference TRBV15 and TRBJ1-2 gives the full variable domain: DAMVIQNPRYQVTQFGKPVTLSCSQTLNHNVMYWYQQKSSQAPKLLFHYYDKDFNNEADTPDNFQSRRPNTSFCFLDIRSPGLGDTAMYLCATSRGVIGTGAGYTFGSGTRLTVV.